The rows below give T cell receptor beta chains drawn from one sample of a study of T cell responses to AZD1222 COVID-19 vaccine. The assay was immunoSEQ multiplex PCR, and TCRdb's table has in-frame clones only and misses some. The top ten hold around 7% of the sample, which has roughly 130,000 clones, 94% seen once. Sequenced here: peripheral blood, sampled on day 0 of AZD1222 vaccination. These receptors all come from an adult in good health. Both conserved end residues are part of each CDR3. The order of the fields is J gene, D gene, V gene, clone size, CDR3 protein, CDR3 DNA. D genes are given only for firm matches. Size is omitted from some rows. Given values are once, few, many or a class for expanded clones.

J: TRBJ2-5; D: -; V: TRBV28; size: -; CDR3: CASTLGGRRETQYF; DNA: TGTGCCAGCACCCTCGGGGGGCGACGAGAGACCCAGTACTTC
J: TRBJ1-2; D: TRBD1; V: TRBV5-4; size: once; CDR3: CASSFPTGASGYGYTF; DNA: TGTGCCAGCAGCTTTCCGACAGGGGCATCAGGGTATGGCTACACCTTC
J: TRBJ2-4; D: TRBD2; V: TRBV7-9; size: -; CDR3: CASSLAGEAKNIQYF; DNA: TGTGCCAGCAGCTTGGCGGGAGAGGCCAAAAACATTCAGTACTTC
J: TRBJ2-1; D: -; V: TRBV3-1/TRBV3-2; size: -; CDR3: CASSQDLVATSRGDEQFF; DNA: TGTGCCAGCAGCCAAGATTTAGTGGCTACGTCAAGGGGGGATGAGCAGTTCTTC
J: TRBJ2-3; D: TRBD2; V: TRBV7-3; size: -; CDR3: CASSLGLAGYTDTQYF; DNA: TGTGCCAGCAGCCTGGGACTAGCGGGATACACAGATACGCAGTATTTT
J: TRBJ2-1; D: TRBD2; V: TRBV10-3; size: once; CDR3: CAISHGRDEQFF; DNA: TGTGCCATCAGCCATGGGAGGGATGAGCAGTTCTTC
J: TRBJ2-2; D: TRBD1; V: TRBV18; size: -; CDR3: CASSPDRAGELFF; DNA: TGTGCCAGCTCACCGGACAGGGCCGGGGAGCTGTTTTTT
J: TRBJ2-7; D: TRBD2; V: TRBV6-5; size: -; CDR3: CASSYSGRAYEQYF; DNA: TGTGCCAGCAGTTACAGCGGGAGGGCCTACGAGCAGTACTTC
J: TRBJ2-1; D: TRBD2; V: TRBV11-3; size: -; CDR3: CASSPGLATYNEQFF; DNA: TGTGCCAGCAGCCCCGGACTAGCGACCTACAATGAGCAGTTCTTC
J: TRBJ1-4; D: -; V: TRBV7-9; size: once; CDR3: CASSLRHGQEKLFF; DNA: TGTGCCAGCAGCCTCCGGCATGGACAGGAAAAACTGTTTTTT
J: TRBJ1-2; D: -; V: TRBV28; size: -; CDR3: CASSFPGRHYGYTF; DNA: TGTGCCAGCAGTTTTCCCGGTAGGCACTATGGCTACACCTTC
J: TRBJ2-5; D: TRBD1; V: TRBV30; size: -; CDR3: CAWSAGTGKREETQYF; DNA: TGTGCCTGGAGTGCTGGGACAGGAAAGAGGGAAGAGACCCAGTACTTC
J: TRBJ2-1; D: TRBD2; V: TRBV28; size: -; CDR3: CASSLLLAGVMSKSYNEQFF; DNA: TGTGCCAGCAGTTTATTGTTAGCGGGAGTCATGAGTAAATCCTACAATGAGCAGTTCTTC
J: TRBJ2-3; D: -; V: TRBV7-9; size: -; CDR3: CASSIRGPDTTQYF; DNA: TGTGCCAGCAGCATTAGGGGACCCGATACTACGCAGTATTTT
J: TRBJ2-2; D: TRBD1; V: TRBV27; size: -; CDR3: CASSFIGQGYTGELFF; DNA: TGTGCCAGCAGTTTCATTGGACAGGGTTACACCGGGGAGCTGTTTTTT
J: TRBJ2-5; D: -; V: TRBV9; size: once; CDR3: CASSVDGRGQETQYF; DNA: TGTGCCAGCAGCGTAGACGGGAGAGGCCAAGAGACCCAGTACTTC
J: TRBJ2-5; D: -; V: TRBV5-1; size: few; CDR3: CASSALQETQYF; DNA: TGCGCCAGCAGTGCATTACAAGAGACCCAGTACTTC
J: TRBJ1-6; D: -; V: TRBV12-3/TRBV12-4; size: -; CDR3: CASRRRDNSPLHF; DNA: TGTGCCAGCAGAAGGAGAGATAATTCACCCCTCCACTTT
J: TRBJ2-4; D: -; V: TRBV11-3; size: -; CDR3: CASSQTWGSRKNIQYF; DNA: TGTGCCAGCAGCCAGACCTGGGGGTCTAGAAAAAACATTCAGTACTTC
J: TRBJ2-1; D: TRBD2; V: TRBV28; size: -; CDR3: CASSTPAGTSGSNEQFF; DNA: TGTGCCAGCAGTACTCCCGCCGGGACTAGCGGGAGTAATGAGCAGTTCTTC
J: TRBJ1-5; D: TRBD1; V: TRBV6-1; size: once; CDR3: CASSEFGTGGDQPQHF; DNA: TGTGCCAGCAGTGAATTCGGGACAGGGGGAGACCAGCCCCAGCATTTT
J: TRBJ2-1; D: TRBD2; V: TRBV14; size: -; CDR3: CASSPYGRSNNEQFF; DNA: TGTGCCAGCAGTCCGTACGGGAGGTCCAACAATGAGCAGTTCTTC
J: TRBJ2-2; D: -; V: TRBV5-1; size: -; CDR3: CASSRDFTNTGELFF; DNA: TGCGCCAGCAGCAGGGACTTTACGAACACCGGGGAGCTGTTTTTT
J: TRBJ1-1; D: -; V: TRBV10-3; size: -; CDR3: CATRQTLNTEAFF; DNA: TGTGCCACTCGACAGACGCTGAACACTGAAGCTTTCTTT
J: TRBJ1-3; D: -; V: TRBV11-2; size: -; CDR3: CASSLVFGQRQLSGNTIYF; DNA: TGTGCCAGCAGCTTAGTCTTCGGCCAGCGTCAACTCTCTGGAAACACCATATATTTT
J: TRBJ2-1; D: TRBD2; V: TRBV12-3/TRBV12-4; size: -; CDR3: CASSGAGGNEQFF; DNA: TGTGCCAGCAGTGGAGCGGGAGGTAATGAGCAGTTCTTC
J: TRBJ2-2; D: TRBD1; V: TRBV7-2; size: -; CDR3: CASSSQGQGIGELFF; DNA: TGTGCCAGCAGCTCCCAGGGACAGGGGATCGGGGAGCTGTTTTTT